This T cell receptor beta chain was identified during a study of cytomegalovirus exposure and HLA in healthy donors. The study, taken as a whole, reports: With further analysis later on, most CMV-associated TCR beta chains appeared HLA-restricted. A later analysis linked a missense DCLRE1C variant to TCR beta V- and J-gene trimming.

As concerns this clone: Its antigen is currently unknown.

The CDR3 is 14 amino acids. Trimming pared 5 bases from V and 2 bases from J, leaving 10 bases between. Germline CDR1 and CDR2: SEHNR and FQNEAQ (reference sequence). With 60 Vbeta and 13 Jbeta primers, the PCR was carried out. Authors' data handling: Later reanalysis found approximately 76 million unique TCR beta chains, about 10 million of them shared. Some clones are missing from TCRdb's copy, which holds only in-frame ones; the method was immunoSEQ multiplex PCR. The V and J calls and clone size were taken over from that table, and D and trimming were inferred from the DNA. This sample yields about 190,000 clones, of which about 77% are seen a single time; more than 4% belongs to the top ten.

Input material: PBMCs. The V gene is TRBV7-9, the J gene TRBJ1-5, with no clear D. This clonotype was obtained from a man younger than 45 in good health and CMV-seropositive. CDR3: CASSPNTGNQPQHF. DNA for the CDR3: TGTGCCAGCAGCCCAAACACCGGCAATCAGCCCCAGCATTTT.